The sequence of this T cell receptor (beta chain) was determined in a study of tumor-infiltrating lymphocytes in primary liver carcinoma. About the research overall: Men and women, 30 to 69 years of age, made up the patients.

Taking roughly 20-32 mg of unsorted bulk tissue, the authors co-extracted RNA and DNA. No patient had received treatment, and all had chronic HBV infection. Germline CDR1 is MNHEY and CDR2 is SVGEGT. Trimming took 10 bases from V and 4 from J, leaving 18 bases between them. This CDR3 has 14 amino acids. TCR beta cDNA was made from approximately 540 ng total RNA with a constant-region primer. Three rounds of nested multiplex PCR with slightly modified ARM-PCR produced TCR beta libraries. TRBV1-TRBV30 forward primers and a C-beta reverse primer were used in the first two PCR rounds, which each ran for around 10 cycles. TCRdb processed the multiplex PCR reads anew with MiXCR; each CDR3 protein has one entry. The sample has about 37,000 distinct CDR3 sequences, 75% seen once. This clonotype is deemed medium-sized.

This TCR derives from a man aged 35 to 55 with primary liver carcinoma and hepatitis B virus infection. The sequencing input was tumor-adjacent normal liver tissue. J is TRBJ2-3 and V is TRBV6-2 or TRBV6-3; tentatively, D is TRBD1 (6 bases). DNA of the CDR3: TGTGCCATCGCAGAGGACGAGGGGGCAGATACGCAGTATTTT. It translates to CAIAEDEGADTQYF.